This TCR beta chain is from a study of shared clonotypes between healthy human individuals. How the authors handled the data: For the immunoSEQ data, sequences were junction-only without quality scores, so filtering differed. TCRdb's copy holds only in-frame clones and misses some; the assay was immunoSEQ multiplex PCR. V and J calls plus clone size are reproduced from that table; the DNA served to infer D and trimming. The profile covers about 680,000 clones, with roughly nine tenths appearing a single time and 20% to 25% taken by the ten largest. From germline, CDR1 is SQVTM and CDR2 ANQGSEA. This CDR3 comprises 15 residues. A word on this clone: What it recognizes is unknown. At one boundary the junction diverges from the germline segment, which might be a read error.

General study results and limits: Sharing across a handful of donors was seen in 4% to 6.5% of naive CD4 clonotypes.

Positively selected for CCR7, the CD45RO-negative cells used as naive CD8 cells excluded terminally differentiated effector memory CD45RA+ cells. The sequencing input was naive CD8+ T cells sorted from blood. The TCR sequence derives from a man between 25 and 39 years old in good health. V gene TRBV29-1 combines with J gene TRBJ2-2; D possibly corresponds to TRBD1 (6 bases). The CDR3 protein is CSASLPRGSTEELFF. CDR3 in DNA: TGCAGCGCCAGCCTCCCTAGGGGGTCTACCGAGGAGCTGTTTTTT.